The entry below gives a single T cell receptor beta chain sequence along with its context. Antigen unknown. V lost 4 bases to trimming and J lost 4 bases; unmatched junction nucleotides: 11. This CDR3 has 17 residues. Germline CDR1 and CDR2: SGHAT and FQNNGV. The data derive from a study of T-cell memory formation after mild COVID-19. Study results and limitations: CM and EM subsets held most contracting CD4+ clones; EMRA held CD8+ ones.

TCRdb re-called the 5' RACE reads through MiXCR, storing one row per CDR3 protein. The sample lists 580,000 or so distinct CDR3 sequences, approximately 15% seen once, with roughly 7.8% in the top ten. Sequenced material: PBMCs or a T cell subset sorted from them (not recorded which). The V gene is TRBV11-2, the J gene TRBJ2-1; 9 bases align to TRBD2. The sequence derives from an adult woman who had mild COVID-19 (a few samples of this study predate the infection). Cell type and time point are not known. CDR3 sequence (DNA): TGTGCCAGCAGCTCAATAGCGGGAGCCTCCGTATACAATGAGCAGTTCTTC. Encoded protein: CASSSIAGASVYNEQFF.